This TCR beta chain was captured in a study of T cells after posttransplantation cyclophosphamide. Worth noting for this clone: Its target is not known.

Findings and limits, study-wide: TRB clonality was highly associated with recipient CMV seropositivity and reactivation. Later blood repertoires were often dominated by clones from the donor CD8+ memory compartment.

V trimming: 0 bases; J trimming: 2 bases; junction bases outside the gene matches: 3. Germline-derived CDR1 and CDR2 are SGHRS and YFSETQ. The CDR3 runs 16 residues. The method was immunoSEQ multiplex PCR; TCRdb's version includes in-frame clones alone and lacks a portion of them. The sample shows more than 30,000 clones, around 90% of them seen only once. The naive gate required viable CD3+CD4+ or CD3+CD8+ cells with CCR7+CD45RA+CD45RO-CD95-CD27+CD28+ phenotype. This TCR was sampled from a woman aged 55 to 70 in good health, CMV-negative, and a related stem cell transplant donor. Specimen: naive CD4+ T cells sorted from PBMCs. This chain joins TRBV5-1 and TRBJ2-3, with 10 bases identical to TRBD2. CDR3 in DNA: TGCGCCAGCAGCTTGGCTAGCGGGAGTCACACAGATACGCAGTATTTT. The encoded protein is CASSLASGSHTDTQYF.